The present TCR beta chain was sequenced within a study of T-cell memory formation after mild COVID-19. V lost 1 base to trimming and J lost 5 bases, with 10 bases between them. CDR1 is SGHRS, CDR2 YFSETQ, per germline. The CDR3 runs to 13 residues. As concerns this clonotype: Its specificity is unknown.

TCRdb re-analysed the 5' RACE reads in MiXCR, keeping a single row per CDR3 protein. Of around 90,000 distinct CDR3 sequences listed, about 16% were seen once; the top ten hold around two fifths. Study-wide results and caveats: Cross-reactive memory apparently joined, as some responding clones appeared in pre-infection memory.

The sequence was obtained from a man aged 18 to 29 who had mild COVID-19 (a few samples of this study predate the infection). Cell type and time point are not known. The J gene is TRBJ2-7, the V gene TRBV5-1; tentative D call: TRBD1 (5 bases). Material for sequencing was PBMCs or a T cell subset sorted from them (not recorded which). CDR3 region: CASSLMAGHEQYV. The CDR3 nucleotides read TGCGCCAGCAGCTTGATGGCAGGGCACGAGCAGTACGTC.